This TCR beta chain was sequenced for a study of blood T cell repertoires in COVID-19 (dated by TCRdb to 2018 to 2021). Looking at the study overall: Samples covering the acute and convalescent phases of COVID-19 were provided by collaborators in the United States, Italy and Spain. The prospective study material was composed of cDNA or gDNA derived from T cells, B-cell-depleted T cells, or PBMCs. Deeply sampled blood TCRbeta repertoires from subjects exposed to, actively infected with, or recovered from COVID-19 were included in the dataset. A freely available public database, intended as a resource for researchers studying the immune response to SARS-CoV-2, is where the repertoires were released. Samples were obtained from the ongoing ImmuneRACE study (first 160 participants) and from 1,000 to 1,500 subjects provided by 6 global collaborators. A de-identified subject ID, COVID-19 status, age in years and sex were almost always included in the sample metadata. HLA class I and class II types, where available, came from metadata supplied by the sample provider rather than from assay-based typing. Study-wide findings and limitations: The quantity of clinical and demographic metadata differed by source and by participant and was supplied without curation.

Each collaborating institution followed its own protocols to collect whole blood in K2EDTA tubes. For TCRbeta analysis, collaborators shipped samples as frozen whole blood, isolated PBMCs, or DNA extracted from either of those sample types. As to this clone: The specificity of this receptor is unknown. The input lacks base qualities; no much larger clone sits a single base away.

The junction shows trimming of 3 bases on V and 3 bases on J, and the gene matches do not reach 5 bases of it. The CDR3 numbers 14 residues from cysteine through phenylalanine. Of the read, only the CDR3 DNA is kept; its 42 bases are in frame from base 1. Via the germline V gene (reference sequence), CDR1 is LNHDA and CDR2 SQIVND. TCRbeta CDR3 regions were amplified from genomic DNA using the immunoSEQ Assay, a bias-controlled multiplex PCR. Processing in the source paper ran as follows. The number of nucleated cells in each sample was estimated by amplification of reference gene primers within the assay. To quantify the absolute abundance of each unique TCRbeta CDR3 rearrangement, sequence reads were collapsed and filtered. For each sample, productive Simpson clonality was calculated as the square root of Simpson's diversity index across productive rearrangements. This is the immuneACCESS table as TCRdb keeps it, with only in-frame sequences that have V and J called. A part of the clones is gone; compared with another copy, unresolved V genes explain less than half, and the rest is unexplained. V and J calls and clone size are as listed in that table; D and trimming were resolved from the DNA. For this sample there are 200,000 or so clones; 60% to 85% appear just once. The top ten hold around a sixth of the sample.

The source of this sequence is a man between 60 and 70 years old with active or convalescent COVID-19. Sequencing input: peripheral blood. Recombination linked TRBV19 to TRBJ2-7; 7 of the junction bases match TRBD1. The CDR3 sequence is CASSMDRRYYEQYF. The nucleotide sequence reads TGTGCCAGTAGTATGGACAGGAGATACTACGAGCAGTACTTC.